These T cell receptor beta chains were read from a single sample in a study of cytomegalovirus exposure and HLA in healthy donors. Clones were read by immunoSEQ multiplex PCR, and TCRdb kept only the in-frame ones, dropping some. Among around 200,000 clones listed, 80% to 90% were seen once. The sample was PBMCs. The receptors here all came from a woman aged 25 to 39 in good health and CMV-seronegative. CDR3s include the opening cysteine and the closing phenylalanine or tryptophan.

CDR3,V
CASSVAGSGSYEQFF,TRBV9
CASSSRDRGFNEQFF,TRBV19
CASSLASGRAGSYNEQFF,TRBV7-3
CASSSFPTAYNEQFF,TRBV7-7
CASSSHRSGSITDTQYF,TRBV7-3
CASNYHYEQYF,TRBV2
CASSIDRVTNEKLFF,TRBV9
CASSLTGGTGELFF,TRBV9
CATLKRWTGGPPGELFF,TRBV15
CASSYRLAGGYTQYF,TRBV6-5
CASSFGRGTDTQYF,TRBV7-3
CASSLLGGKSGYTF,TRBV28
CASSFHGYEQYF,TRBV5-1
CASLSGTSYNEQFF,TRBV28
CASSATSGGRAQYF,TRBV5-6
CASSGGQGVPITYNEQFF,TRBV25-1
CSVETAGVGTGELFF,TRBV29-1
CANLACETQYF,TRBV6-4
CASSRQGLGYTEAFF,TRBV14
CASSEVRTVEAFF,TRBV6-1
CASSPPGGELFF,TRBV7-6